The rows below give T cell receptor beta chains drawn from one sample of a study of blood T cell repertoires in COVID-19. Only in-frame clones appear in the TCRdb table, and some are missing; sequencing was by immunoSEQ multiplex PCR. The sample records roughly 80,000 clones, nearly 90% being singletons. The sample consisted of peripheral blood. The source is a woman at least 80 years old with acute or convalescent COVID-19. The CDR3 runs from the conserved cysteine through the conserved F or W. A D gene is named only where the DNA matches it firmly. Rows may omit the clone size; those that give it use once, few, many or a size class.

NA TRBJ1-5 TRBV18 TRBD1 CASSPPEGQGVSQPQHF TGTGCCAGCTCACCACCGGAAGGACAGGGAGTTTCTCAGCCCCAGCATTTT
NA TRBJ2-2 TRBV6-6 NA CASRSTGPGTGELFF TGTGCCAGCAGGAGTACAGGGCCGGGGACCGGGGAGCTGTTTTTT
few TRBJ2-1 TRBV13 TRBD2 CASSAKTSGYNEQFF TGTGCCAGCAGCGCAAAGACTAGCGGGTACAATGAGCAGTTCTTC
NA TRBJ1-1 TRBV7-8 NA CASSLKGGAAEAFF TGTGCCAGCAGCCTAAAGGGAGGGGCCGCTGAAGCTTTCTTT
NA TRBJ2-1 TRBV2 TRBD1 CASSETGDFYNEQFF TGTGCCAGCAGTGAAACAGGGGATTTCTACAATGAGCAGTTCTTC
NA TRBJ2-1 TRBV9 TRBD2 CASSVGSSGSNEQFF TGTGCCAGCAGCGTAGGGTCTAGCGGGAGTAATGAGCAGTTCTTC
once TRBJ1-5 TRBV6-5 NA CASSSGTLPHQPQHF TGTGCCAGCAGTTCCGGGACACTTCCCCATCAGCCCCAGCATTTT
NA TRBJ2-1 TRBV9 TRBD2 CASSVGTRGEQFF TGTGCCAGCAGCGTCGGGACTAGGGGAGAGCAGTTCTTC
once TRBJ1-6 TRBV25-1 TRBD1 CASSLTGKTSPLHF TGTGCCAGCAGCCTGACAGGGAAGACTTCACCCCTCCACTTT
NA TRBJ2-3 TRBV5-4 TRBD2 CASSLGASGRPTGTDTQYF TGTGCCAGCAGCTTGGGCGCGAGCGGGAGACCCACCGGCACAGATACGCAGTATTTT
NA TRBJ1-2 TRBV5-1 NA CASSQSGPGGYTF TGCGCCAGCAGCCAGAGCGGGCCCGGGGGCTACACCTTC
NA TRBJ1-1 TRBV5-1 TRBD1 CASSGGQGRTEAFF TGCGCCAGCAGCGGGGGACAGGGGCGCACTGAAGCTTTCTTT
NA TRBJ2-5 TRBV18 NA CASSPLYRDRETQYF TGTGCCAGCTCACCACTTTACAGGGATAGGGAGACCCAGTACTTC
NA TRBJ2-3 TRBV10-3 NA CAISGETDTQYF TGTGCCATCAGCGGGGAAACAGATACGCAGTATTTT
NA TRBJ1-1 TRBV6-5 NA CASGWRNTEAFF TGTGCCTCAGGGTGGCGAAACACTGAAGCTTTCTTT
NA TRBJ1-3 TRBV19 NA CASSIVRDTSGNTIYF TGTGCCAGTAGTATAGTTCGGGATACTTCTGGAAACACCATATATTTT
NA TRBJ2-7 TRBV5-1 TRBD2 CASSFWLAGPNFYEQYF TGCGCCAGCAGCTTTTGGCTAGCGGGACCTAACTTCTACGAGCAGTACTTC
NA TRBJ1-2 TRBV5-1 NA CASSLGTPTNYGYTF TGCGCCAGCAGCTTGGGGACACCGACTAACTATGGCTACACCTTC
NA TRBJ2-4 TRBV6-1 NA CASSAFKGDTKNIQYF TGTGCCAGCAGTGCGTTCAAAGGAGATACCAAAAACATTCAGTACTTC
NA TRBJ2-5 TRBV11-2 TRBD2 CASSSLIGSSGEETQYF TGTGCCAGCAGCTCCCTTATTGGGTCTAGCGGGGAAGAGACCCAGTACTTC
once TRBJ1-4 TRBV4-1 NA CASSQRAAGEKLFF TGCGCCAGCAGCCAAAGGGCAGCGGGTGAAAAACTGTTTTTT
few TRBJ2-7 TRBV6-5 TRBD1 CASSYSWDRTYEQYF TGTGCCAGCAGTTACTCCTGGGACAGAACCTACGAGCAGTACTTC
few TRBJ2-7 TRBV5-1 TRBD2 CASSSGLAGALGEQYF TGCGCCAGCAGCTCGGGTCTAGCGGGGGCCCTTGGGGAGCAGTACTTC
NA TRBJ2-2 TRBV19 NA CASSRVLEGTGELFF TGTGCCAGTAGCCGGGTACTGGAGGGCACCGGGGAGCTGTTTTTT
NA TRBJ2-1 TRBV6-2/TRBV6-3 TRBD2 CASSWVTSGKFNEQFF TGTGCCAGCAGTTGGGTGACTAGCGGGAAATTCAATGAGCAGTTCTTC
NA TRBJ2-1 TRBV18 TRBD2 CASSRRASGGYNEQFF TGTGCCAGCTCACGACGGGCTAGCGGGGGATACAATGAGCAGTTCTTC
once TRBJ2-2 TRBV12-5 NA CASGRDTGELFF TGTGCTAGTGGAAGAGACACCGGGGAGCTGTTTTTT
NA TRBJ1-2 TRBV19 TRBD1 CASSTRTGGYGYTF TGTGCCAGTAGTACCCGGACAGGGGGATATGGCTACACCTTC
once TRBJ1-1 TRBV25-1 NA CASSGQFGGLVNTEAFF TGTGCCAGCAGTGGTCAATTTGGCGGACTGGTGAACACTGAAGCTTTCTTT
NA TRBJ2-2 TRBV27 TRBD2 CASRYGGAAGELFF TGTGCCAGCAGATACGGGGGGGCCGCCGGGGAGCTGTTTTTT
NA TRBJ1-3 TRBV30 NA CAWGIITSSGNTIYF TGTGCCTGGGGTATAATCACGAGCTCTGGAAACACCATATATTTT
NA TRBJ1-2 TRBV27 NA CARRQVPFDYGYTF TGTGCCCGCCGACAGGTCCCTTTCGACTATGGCTACACCTTC
NA TRBJ1-6 TRBV6-5 NA CASRSLTSPLHF TGTGCCAGCAGGAGCCTAACTTCACCCCTCCACTTT
NA TRBJ1-1 TRBV15 TRBD1 CATSTPGTGGTEAFF TGTGCCACCAGCACCCCCGGGACAGGGGGCACTGAAGCTTTCTTT
NA TRBJ1-3 TRBV19 NA CASSNSGLASGNTIYF TGTGCCAGTAGTAACTCAGGGCTTGCTTCTGGAAACACCATATATTTT
NA TRBJ1-5 TRBV30 NA CAWSLDSQQPQHF TGTGCCTGGAGTCTGGACAGTCAACAGCCCCAGCATTTT
few TRBJ2-1 TRBV28 NA CASLGRVYNEQFF TGTGCCAGCTTAGGGCGGGTCTACAATGAGCAGTTCTTC
NA TRBJ2-2 TRBV18 NA CASSPRSPGMVGELFF TGTGCCAGCTCACCACGGTCCCCAGGGATGGTCGGGGAGCTGTTTTTT
NA TRBJ1-5 TRBV27 NA CASSSLGLGNQPQHF TGTGCCAGCAGTTCATTGGGACTTGGGAATCAGCCCCAGCATTTT
NA TRBJ2-3 TRBV6-2/TRBV6-3 NA CASSLLDTDTQYF TGTGCCAGCAGCCTACTCGACACAGATACGCAGTATTTT
NA TRBJ1-4 TRBV29-1 TRBD1 CSVGTGLEKLFF TGCAGCGTTGGGACAGGGTTGGAAAAACTGTTTTTT
NA TRBJ2-1 TRBV11-2 TRBD1 CASSRATGAGNEQFF TGTGCCAGCAGTCGCGCGACAGGGGCGGGGAATGAGCAGTTCTTC
NA TRBJ1-2 TRBV15 NA CATSTKTPVYYGYTF TGTGCCACCAGCACCAAAACCCCAGTATACTATGGCTACACCTTC
NA TRBJ1-1 TRBV7-2 NA CASSRDALNTEAFF TGTGCCAGCAGTCGGGATGCCTTGAACACTGAAGCTTTCTTT
NA TRBJ2-1 TRBV28 TRBD1 CASSSRQGRNEQFF TGTGCCAGCAGTTCTCGACAGGGCCGCAATGAGCAGTTCTTC
NA TRBJ1-3 TRBV5-4 TRBD1 CASSAITGGRGNTIYF TGTGCCAGCAGCGCGATCACAGGGGGCCGTGGAAACACCATATATTTT
NA TRBJ2-7 TRBV7-9 TRBD1 CASHRDSSYEQYF TGTGCCAGCCACCGGGACAGCTCCTACGAGCAGTACTTC
once TRBJ2-2 TRBV19 NA CASSAQLALVGELFF TGTGCCAGTAGTGCCCAGCTAGCGCTGGTCGGGGAGCTGTTTTTT
NA TRBJ1-6 TRBV5-1 NA CASSLSGATYNSPLHF TGCGCCAGCAGCTTATCAGGGGCAACCTATAATTCACCCCTCCACTTT
NA TRBJ1-1 TRBV2 TRBD1 CASTGQPKGDTEAFF TGTGCCAGCACGGGACAGCCGAAGGGGGACACTGAAGCTTTCTTT
NA TRBJ1-4 TRBV2 NA CASSPGILATNEKLFF TGTGCCAGCAGTCCCGGGATTCTTGCAACTAATGAAAAACTGTTTTTT
NA TRBJ1-5 TRBV28 NA CASRDNVNQPQHF TGTGCCAGCAGGGACAATGTAAATCAGCCCCAGCATTTT
NA TRBJ1-1 TRBV27 NA CASSFAGTEAFF TGTGCCAGCAGTTTTGCGGGGACTGAAGCTTTCTTT
NA TRBJ1-2 TRBV30 NA CAWSPKWGETGYTF TGTGCCTGGAGTCCCAAGTGGGGGGAGACTGGCTACACCTTC